This T cell receptor (beta chain) originates from a study of response to subunit inactivated influenza vaccine (dated by TCRdb to the late 2010s). As for the study more broadly: The study used deep quantitative T cell receptor repertoire profiling to track responses to a trivalent subunit inactivated influenza vaccine. Beyond this particular receptor, the publication reports: According to the authors, only a limited number of new T cells may be recruited by each seasonal influenza vaccination.

This clonotype is described as medium-sized (0.01 to 0.1%). The clone's antigen remains unknown. Base qualities are not provided; no much larger clone lies one nucleotide away. Library construction relied on RT-PCR. Sequenced using an Illumina HiSeq 2500. TCRdb redid the processing of the public reads, applying fastp at Q25 and MiXCR, and retained in-frame beta chains. Each entry is one CDR3 protein sequence, shown with its most common DNA and genes. Within this sample are a few hundred thousand distinct CDR3 sequences, with approximately 23% of them counted one time only. The ten biggest clones cover 10% of the sample. In the germline V gene (reference sequence), CDR1 corresponds to LNHNV and CDR2 to YYDKDF. After removal of 1 base from V and 5 bases from J, the junction retains 6 bases not matched to a gene. The CDR3 runs 15 amino acids, cysteine and phenylalanine included. The entry retains the CDR3 DNA only, 45 bases that are in frame from base 1.

The sample was PBMCs from blood, taken about 20 months after vaccination. The rearrangement joined TRBV15 to TRBJ2-7, with TRBD2 matching 9 junction bases. The origin of this receptor is a man aged 45 to 75 who received an inactivated influenza vaccine. Donor details come from another sample of the same person, matched by shared clones. This receptor has the CDR3 CATSRGGLASDEQYF. Read as DNA, the sequence is TGTGCCACCAGCAGAGGGGGACTAGCTAGCGACGAGCAGTACTTC.